A selection of T cell receptor beta chains follows, all from one sample in a study of high-grade serous ovarian cancer treatment subgroups. The protocol was immunoSEQ multiplex PCR, while the TCRdb copy is restricted to in-frame clones and leaves out a portion. The sample contains a few thousand clones, 70% to 80% of which appear only once. The sequenced sample consisted of tumor tissue. The receptors here all came from a human donor with high-grade serous ovarian cancer. CDR3s include the opening cysteine and the closing phenylalanine or tryptophan. Fields, in order: CDR3 protein, CDR3 DNA, V gene, D gene, clone size, J gene. A D gene is named only where the DNA matches it firmly. Only part of the rows carry a size: once, few, many, or a class if the clone is expanded.

CDR3 protein: CASSLGNARYQETQYF
CDR3 DNA: TGTGCCAGCAGTTTGGGGAACGCACGGTACCAAGAGACCCAGTACTTC
V gene: TRBV27
D gene: -
clone size: -
J gene: TRBJ2-5

CDR3 protein: CASKRVTLTDTQYF
CDR3 DNA: TGTGCCAGCAAGCGGGTAACTCTCACAGATACGCAGTATTTT
V gene: TRBV27
D gene: -
clone size: -
J gene: TRBJ2-3

CDR3 protein: CASSLGQPGNTEAFF
CDR3 DNA: TGTGCCAGCAGCTTAGGTCAGCCGGGGAACACTGAAGCTTTCTTT
V gene: TRBV11-2
D gene: -
clone size: -
J gene: TRBJ1-1

CDR3 protein: CASSLAEAYEQYF
CDR3 DNA: TGTGCCAGCAGTCTAGCGGAGGCCTACGAGCAGTACTTC
V gene: TRBV2
D gene: TRBD2
clone size: -
J gene: TRBJ2-7

CDR3 protein: CASSWDEQVETQYF
CDR3 DNA: TGTGCCAGCAGCTGGGACGAACAAGTGGAGACCCAGTACTTC
V gene: TRBV5-4
D gene: -
clone size: -
J gene: TRBJ2-5

CDR3 protein: CASGLVPDGQEVSSGANVLTF
CDR3 DNA: TGTGCTAGTGGTTTGGTACCTGACGGACAGGAGGTTTCCTCTGGGGCCAACGTCCTGACTTTC
V gene: TRBV12-5
D gene: TRBD1
clone size: -
J gene: TRBJ2-6

CDR3 protein: CASSPTSSSSYEQYF
CDR3 DNA: TGTGCCAGCAGCCCTACTTCATCCTCCTCCTACGAGCAGTACTTC
V gene: TRBV5-6
D gene: -
clone size: -
J gene: TRBJ2-7

CDR3 protein: CASSLDGLAGDLTYEQYF
CDR3 DNA: TGCGCCAGCAGCCTCGACGGACTAGCGGGAGATCTAACCTACGAGCAGTACTTC
V gene: TRBV5-1
D gene: TRBD2
clone size: -
J gene: TRBJ2-7

CDR3 protein: CASTLNGRGRANQPQHF
CDR3 DNA: TGTGCCAGCACCCTCAACGGGAGGGGGCGGGCCAATCAGCCCCAGCATTTT
V gene: TRBV28
D gene: TRBD1
clone size: -
J gene: TRBJ1-5

CDR3 protein: CASSPGQGYTEAFF
CDR3 DNA: TGTGCCAGCAGTCCGGGACAGGGGTACACTGAAGCTTTCTTT
V gene: TRBV27
D gene: TRBD1
clone size: -
J gene: TRBJ1-1

CDR3 protein: CASSLLSSNQPQHF
CDR3 DNA: TGTGCCAGCAGCTTGCTAAGTAGCAATCAGCCCCAGCATTTT
V gene: TRBV5-5
D gene: -
clone size: -
J gene: TRBJ1-5

CDR3 protein: CASKGEDSYGYTF
CDR3 DNA: TGTGCCAGTAAGGGGGAGGACAGCTATGGCTACACCTTC
V gene: TRBV19
D gene: -
clone size: -
J gene: TRBJ1-2

CDR3 protein: CASSSNAGGADTQYF
CDR3 DNA: TGCGCCAGCAGCTCAAATGCAGGGGGCGCAGATACGCAGTATTTT
V gene: TRBV5-1
D gene: TRBD1
clone size: -
J gene: TRBJ2-3

CDR3 protein: CSVVPPGGHNEQFF
CDR3 DNA: TGCAGCGTTGTACCGCCCGGCGGTCACAATGAGCAGTTCTTC
V gene: TRBV29-1
D gene: -
clone size: -
J gene: TRBJ2-1

CDR3 protein: CASGLGLYNEQFF
CDR3 DNA: TGTGCCAGCGGACTAGGCCTATACAATGAGCAGTTCTTC
V gene: TRBV28
D gene: TRBD2
clone size: -
J gene: TRBJ2-1

CDR3 protein: CASRGYGSYNEQFF
CDR3 DNA: TGTGCCAGCAGGGGGTACGGCTCCTACAATGAGCAGTTCTTC
V gene: TRBV27
D gene: -
clone size: -
J gene: TRBJ2-1

CDR3 protein: CASSGTGSYEQYF
CDR3 DNA: TGTGCCAGTAGTGGGACCGGCAGCTACGAGCAGTACTTC
V gene: TRBV19
D gene: -
clone size: -
J gene: TRBJ2-7

CDR3 protein: CASSLGVGTEAFF
CDR3 DNA: TGCGCCAGCAGCTTGGGGGTGGGGACTGAAGCTTTCTTT
V gene: TRBV5-1
D gene: -
clone size: -
J gene: TRBJ1-1

CDR3 protein: CASSQEYSAFTDTQYF
CDR3 DNA: TGTGCCAGCAGCCAAGAATACAGTGCTTTCACAGATACGCAGTATTTT
V gene: TRBV14
D gene: -
clone size: -
J gene: TRBJ2-3

CDR3 protein: CASSQNPGRGTTGELFF
CDR3 DNA: TGTGCCAGCTCACAGAACCCCGGCAGGGGGACCACCGGGGAGCTGTTTTTT
V gene: TRBV18
D gene: TRBD1
clone size: -
J gene: TRBJ2-2

CDR3 protein: CASSLYPQGLDNEQFF
CDR3 DNA: TGTGCCAGCAGCTTGTACCCCCAGGGTCTGGACAATGAGCAGTTCTTC
V gene: TRBV5-4
D gene: -
clone size: -
J gene: TRBJ2-1

CDR3 protein: CASSQDRAGDTQYF
CDR3 DNA: TGCGCCAGCAGCCAGGACAGGGCAGGAGATACGCAGTATTTT
V gene: TRBV4-3
D gene: TRBD1
clone size: few
J gene: TRBJ2-3

CDR3 protein: CASSPDRKNTEAFF
CDR3 DNA: TGTGCCAGCTCACCGGACAGGAAGAACACTGAAGCTTTCTTT
V gene: TRBV18
D gene: TRBD1
clone size: -
J gene: TRBJ1-1

CDR3 protein: CAWSTDTFISPLHF
CDR3 DNA: TGTGCCTGGAGTACGGACACCTTCATCTCACCCCTCCACTTT
V gene: TRBV30
D gene: -
clone size: -
J gene: TRBJ1-6

CDR3 protein: CASNVGQGSTDTQYF
CDR3 DNA: TGTGCCAGCAACGTGGGACAGGGAAGCACAGATACGCAGTATTTT
V gene: TRBV27
D gene: TRBD1
clone size: -
J gene: TRBJ2-3

CDR3 protein: CASSAYNEQFF
CDR3 DNA: TGTGCCAGCAGTGCCTACAATGAGCAGTTCTTC
V gene: TRBV25-1
D gene: -
clone size: -
J gene: TRBJ2-1

CDR3 protein: CASSLSTTTNEQFF
CDR3 DNA: TGTGCCAGCAGTTTGAGTACAACGACTAATGAGCAGTTCTTC
V gene: TRBV21-1
D gene: -
clone size: -
J gene: TRBJ2-1

CDR3 protein: CASSPSLAGYDEQFF
CDR3 DNA: TGTGCCAGCAGCCCGTCACTAGCGGGGTACGATGAGCAGTTCTTC
V gene: TRBV7-3
D gene: TRBD2
clone size: -
J gene: TRBJ2-1

CDR3 protein: CASSLMLGQDTLEYF
CDR3 DNA: TGCGCCAGCAGCTTGATGCTCGGACAGGACACCTTGGAGTACTTC
V gene: TRBV5-1
D gene: TRBD1
clone size: -
J gene: TRBJ2-7

CDR3 protein: CASSLRASGISTDTQYF
CDR3 DNA: TGTGCCAGCAGTCTAAGGGCTAGCGGGATTAGCACAGATACGCAGTATTTT
V gene: TRBV7-2
D gene: TRBD2
clone size: -
J gene: TRBJ2-3

CDR3 protein: CASGTSGTTDTQYF
CDR3 DNA: TGTGCCAGCGGGACTAGCGGGACCACAGATACGCAGTATTTT
V gene: TRBV2
D gene: TRBD2
clone size: -
J gene: TRBJ2-3

CDR3 protein: CASGLVPDGTSFQETQYF
CDR3 DNA: TGTGCTAGTGGTTTGGTACCGGACGGGACTAGCTTCCAAGAGACCCAGTACTTC
V gene: TRBV12-5
D gene: TRBD2
clone size: -
J gene: TRBJ2-5

CDR3 protein: CASRLTTPGELFF
CDR3 DNA: TGTGCCAGCAGACTCACGACCCCCGGGGAGCTGTTTTTT
V gene: TRBV28
D gene: -
clone size: once
J gene: TRBJ2-2

CDR3 protein: CASSGQGSQPQHF
CDR3 DNA: TGCGCCAGCAGTGGACAGGGAAGCCAGCCCCAGCATTTT
V gene: TRBV10-2
D gene: TRBD1
clone size: -
J gene: TRBJ1-5

CDR3 protein: CASSVGGSGTSGWETQYF
CDR3 DNA: TGTGCCAGCAGCGTAGGAGGATCCGGGACTAGCGGCTGGGAGACCCAGTACTTC
V gene: TRBV9
D gene: TRBD2
clone size: -
J gene: TRBJ2-5

CDR3 protein: CAISAFSGSNYIEQFF
CDR3 DNA: TGTGCCATCAGTGCTTTTAGCGGGAGTAACTATATTGAGCAGTTCTTC
V gene: TRBV10-3
D gene: TRBD2
clone size: -
J gene: TRBJ2-1